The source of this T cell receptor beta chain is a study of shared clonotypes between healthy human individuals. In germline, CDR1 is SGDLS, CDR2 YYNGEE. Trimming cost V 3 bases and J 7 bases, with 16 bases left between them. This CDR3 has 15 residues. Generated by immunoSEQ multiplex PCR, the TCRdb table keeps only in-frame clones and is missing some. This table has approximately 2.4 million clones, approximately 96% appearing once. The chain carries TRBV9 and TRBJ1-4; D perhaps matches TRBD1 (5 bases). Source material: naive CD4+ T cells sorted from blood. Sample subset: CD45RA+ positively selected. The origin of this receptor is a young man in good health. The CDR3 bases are TGTGCCAGCAGCGGATCCGGGACCAATAGTGAAAAACTGTTTTTT. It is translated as CASSGSGTNSEKLFF.